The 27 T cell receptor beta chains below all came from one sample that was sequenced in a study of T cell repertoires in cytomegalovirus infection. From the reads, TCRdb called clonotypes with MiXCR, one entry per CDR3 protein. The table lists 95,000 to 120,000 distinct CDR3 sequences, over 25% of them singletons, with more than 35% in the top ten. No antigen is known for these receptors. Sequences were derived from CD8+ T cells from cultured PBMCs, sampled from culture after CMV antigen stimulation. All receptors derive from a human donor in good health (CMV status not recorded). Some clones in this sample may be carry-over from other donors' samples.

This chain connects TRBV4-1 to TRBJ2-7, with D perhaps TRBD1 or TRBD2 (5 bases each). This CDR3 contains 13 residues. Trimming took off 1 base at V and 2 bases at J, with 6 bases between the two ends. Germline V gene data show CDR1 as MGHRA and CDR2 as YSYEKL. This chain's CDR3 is CASSQGGTYEQYF. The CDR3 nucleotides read TGCGCCAGCAGCCAAGGGGGGACCTACGAGCAGTACTTC.

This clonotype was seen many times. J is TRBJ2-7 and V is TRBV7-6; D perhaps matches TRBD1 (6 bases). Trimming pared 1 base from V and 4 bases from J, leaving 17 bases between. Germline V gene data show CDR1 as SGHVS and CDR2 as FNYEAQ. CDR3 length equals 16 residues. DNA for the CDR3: TGTGCCAGCAGCTTAGAGGCTGGCCAGGGGCGGTACGAGCAGTACTTC. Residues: CASSLEAGQGRYEQYF.

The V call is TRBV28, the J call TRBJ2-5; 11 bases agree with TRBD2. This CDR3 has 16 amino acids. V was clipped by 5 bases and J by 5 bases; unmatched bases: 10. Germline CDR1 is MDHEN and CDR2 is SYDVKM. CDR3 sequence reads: CASSPGTSGFVETQYF. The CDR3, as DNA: TGTGCCAGCAGTCCCGGGACTAGCGGTTTTGTGGAGACCCAGTACTTC.

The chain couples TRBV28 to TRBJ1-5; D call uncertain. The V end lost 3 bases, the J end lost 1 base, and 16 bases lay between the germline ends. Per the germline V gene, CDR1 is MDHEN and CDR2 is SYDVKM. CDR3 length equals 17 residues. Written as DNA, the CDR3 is TGTGCCAGCAGTTTGAGCAGGCCGGAGGACAGCAATCAGCCCCAGCATTTT. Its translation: CASSLSRPEDSNQPQHF.

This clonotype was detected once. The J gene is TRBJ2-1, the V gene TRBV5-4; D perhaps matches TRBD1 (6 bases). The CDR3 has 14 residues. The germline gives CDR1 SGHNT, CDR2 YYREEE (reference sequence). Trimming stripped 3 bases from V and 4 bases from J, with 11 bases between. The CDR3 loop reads CASSSIGQYNEQFF. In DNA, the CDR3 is TGTGCCAGCAGCTCGATCGGACAGTACAATGAGCAGTTCTTC.

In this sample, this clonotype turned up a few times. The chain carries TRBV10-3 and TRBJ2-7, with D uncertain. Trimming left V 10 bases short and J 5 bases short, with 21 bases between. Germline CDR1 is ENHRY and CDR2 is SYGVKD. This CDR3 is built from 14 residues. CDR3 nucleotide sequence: TGTGCCACCCAGCCGCGGCAGGCCCCTGACGAGCAGTACTTC. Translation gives CATQPRQAPDEQYF.

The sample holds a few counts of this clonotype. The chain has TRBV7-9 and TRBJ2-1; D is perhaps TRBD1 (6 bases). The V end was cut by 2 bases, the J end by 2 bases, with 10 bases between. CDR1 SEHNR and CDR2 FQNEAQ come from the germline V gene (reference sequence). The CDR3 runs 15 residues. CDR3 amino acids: CASSLRAGAYNEQFF. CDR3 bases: TGTGCCAGCAGCTTAAGGGCAGGGGCCTACAATGAGCAGTTCTTC.

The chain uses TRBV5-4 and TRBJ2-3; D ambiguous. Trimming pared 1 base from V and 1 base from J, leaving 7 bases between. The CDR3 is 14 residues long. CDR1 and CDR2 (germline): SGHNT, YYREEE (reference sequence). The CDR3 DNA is TGTGCCAGCAGCTTGACCTTAGGCACAGATACGCAGTATTTT. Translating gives CASSLTLGTDTQYF.

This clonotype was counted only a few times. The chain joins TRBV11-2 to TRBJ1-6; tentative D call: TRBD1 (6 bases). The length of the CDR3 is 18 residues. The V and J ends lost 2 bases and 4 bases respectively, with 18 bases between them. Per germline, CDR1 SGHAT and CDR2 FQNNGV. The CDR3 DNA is TGTGCCAGCAGCTTAACACAGGGAGGCAGCTATTATAATTCACCCCTCCACTTT. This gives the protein CASSLTQGGSYYNSPLHF.

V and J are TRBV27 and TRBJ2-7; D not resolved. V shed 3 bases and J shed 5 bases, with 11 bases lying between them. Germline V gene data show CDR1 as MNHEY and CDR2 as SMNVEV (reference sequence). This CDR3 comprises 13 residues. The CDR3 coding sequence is TGTGCCAGCAGTTTGGATGGGTCCCACGAGCAGTACTTC. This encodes CASSLDGSHEQYF.

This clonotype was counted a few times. CDR3 bases: TGTGCCAGCAGCCTGGGGACAGAGGAACTGAACACTGAAGCTTTCTTT. Translation: CASSLGTEELNTEAFF. The chain recombines TRBV7-8 with TRBJ1-1; 7 bases map to TRBD1. J was trimmed by 0 bases and V by 5 bases; bases with no gene match: 9. CDR3 length: 16 amino acids. The germline V gene has CDR1 SGHVS and CDR2 FQNEAQ.

The DNA of the CDR3 is TGTGCCAGCAGTATGACAGGGTCCCTGAGGGAAAAACTGTTTTTT. Amino acid sequence: CASSMTGSLREKLFF. V gene TRBV27 combines with J gene TRBJ1-4, with 7 nucleotides matching TRBD1. Trimming took 5 bases from V and 8 from J; bases not matched to a gene: 11. The CDR3 consists of 15 residues. Germline CDR1 is MNHEY and CDR2 is SMNVEV (reference sequence).

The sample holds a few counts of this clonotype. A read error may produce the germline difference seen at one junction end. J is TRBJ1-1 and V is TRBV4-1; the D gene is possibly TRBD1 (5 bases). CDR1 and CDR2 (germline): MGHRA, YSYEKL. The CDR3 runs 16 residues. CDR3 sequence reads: CASSQAVAGENTEAFF. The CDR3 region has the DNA TGTGCCAGCAGCCAGGCCGTTGCGGGGGAGAACACTGAAGCTTTCTTT.

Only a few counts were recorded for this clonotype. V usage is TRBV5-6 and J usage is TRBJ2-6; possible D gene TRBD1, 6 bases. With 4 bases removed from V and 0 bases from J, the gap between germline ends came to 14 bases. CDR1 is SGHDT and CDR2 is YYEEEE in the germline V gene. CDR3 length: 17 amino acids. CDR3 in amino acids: CASSHIADSSGANVLTF. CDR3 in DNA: TGTGCCAGCAGCCATATTGCGGACAGCTCTGGGGCCAACGTCCTGACTTTC.

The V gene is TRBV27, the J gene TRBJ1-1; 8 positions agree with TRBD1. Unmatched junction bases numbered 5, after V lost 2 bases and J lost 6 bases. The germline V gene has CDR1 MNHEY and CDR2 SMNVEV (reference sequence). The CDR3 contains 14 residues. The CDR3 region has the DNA TGTGCCAGCAGTTTACAGGGGGCTAGGGCTGAAGCTTTCTTT. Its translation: CASSLQGARAEAFF.

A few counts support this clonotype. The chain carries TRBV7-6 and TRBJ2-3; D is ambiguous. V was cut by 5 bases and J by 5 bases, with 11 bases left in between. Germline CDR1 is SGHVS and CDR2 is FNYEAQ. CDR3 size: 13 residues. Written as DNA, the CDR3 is TGTGCCAGCAGCGCCCGGTTGGAAGATACGCAGTATTTT. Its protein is CASSARLEDTQYF.

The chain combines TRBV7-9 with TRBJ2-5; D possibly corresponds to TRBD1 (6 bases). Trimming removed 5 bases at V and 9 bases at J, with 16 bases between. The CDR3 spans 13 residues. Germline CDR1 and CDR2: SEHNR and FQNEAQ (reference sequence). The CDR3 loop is CASSVSQGSAQYF. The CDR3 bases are TGTGCCAGCAGCGTTTCACAGGGCTCCGCCCAGTACTTC.

DNA of the CDR3: TGTGCCAGCAGCACTCTCGGGGGTAGCAATCAGCCCCAGCATTTT. The encoded protein is CASSTLGGSNQPQHF. The rearrangement links TRBV2 to TRBJ1-5, with TRBD1 as a possible D gene (5 bases). CDR3 length: 15 amino acids. V was trimmed by 6 bases and J by 0 bases, leaving 12 bases between them. Germline values: CDR1 SNHLY, CDR2 FYNNEI. The full variable domain, completed using reference TRBV2 and TRBJ1-5, is EPEVTQTPSHQVTQMGQEVILRCVPISNHLYFYWYRQILGQKVEFLVSFYNNEISEKSEIFDDQFSVERPDGSNFTLKIRSTKLEDSAMYFCASSTLGGSNQPQHFGDGTRLSIL.

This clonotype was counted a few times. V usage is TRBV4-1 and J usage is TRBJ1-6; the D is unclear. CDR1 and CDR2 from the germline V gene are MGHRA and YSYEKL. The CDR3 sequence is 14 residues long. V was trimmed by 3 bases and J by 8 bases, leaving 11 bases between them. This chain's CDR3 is CASSQRAGDSPLHF. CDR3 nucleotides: TGCGCCAGCAGCCAGCGTGCCGGGGATTCACCCCTCCACTTT.

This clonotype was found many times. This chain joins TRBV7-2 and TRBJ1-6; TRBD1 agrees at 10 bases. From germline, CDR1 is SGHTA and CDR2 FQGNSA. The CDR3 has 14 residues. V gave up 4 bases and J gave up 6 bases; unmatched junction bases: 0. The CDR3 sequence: CASSWDRGNSPLHF. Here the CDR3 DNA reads TGTGCCAGCAGCTGGGACAGGGGTAATTCACCCCTCCACTTT.

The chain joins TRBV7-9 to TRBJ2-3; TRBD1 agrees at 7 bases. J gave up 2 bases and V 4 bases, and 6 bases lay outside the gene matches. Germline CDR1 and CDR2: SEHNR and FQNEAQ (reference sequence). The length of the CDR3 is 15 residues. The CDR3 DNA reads TGTGCCAGCAGCTCCCGGGACAGAATCACAGATACGCAGTATTTT. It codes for CASSSRDRITDTQYF.

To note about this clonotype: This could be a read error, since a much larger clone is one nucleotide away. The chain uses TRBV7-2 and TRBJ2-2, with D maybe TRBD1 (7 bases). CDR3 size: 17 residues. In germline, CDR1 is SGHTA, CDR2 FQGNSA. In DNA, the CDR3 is TGTGCCAACAGCTTAAGACTAGGGACAGAGAACACCGGGGAGCTGTTTTTT. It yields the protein CANSLRLGTENTGELFF.

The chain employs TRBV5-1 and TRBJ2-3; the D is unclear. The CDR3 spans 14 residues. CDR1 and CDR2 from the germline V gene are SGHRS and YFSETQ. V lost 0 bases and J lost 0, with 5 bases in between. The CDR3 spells CASSLAGSTDTQYF. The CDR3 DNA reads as TGCGCCAGCAGCTTGGCGGGTAGCACAGATACGCAGTATTTT.

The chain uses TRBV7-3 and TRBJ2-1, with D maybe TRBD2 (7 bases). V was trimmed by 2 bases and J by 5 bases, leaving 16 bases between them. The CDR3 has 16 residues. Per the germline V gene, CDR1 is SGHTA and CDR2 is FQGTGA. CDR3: CASSLLGGGAHNEQFF. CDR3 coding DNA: TGTGCCAGCAGCTTACTAGGGGGGGGGGCCCACAATGAGCAGTTCTTC.

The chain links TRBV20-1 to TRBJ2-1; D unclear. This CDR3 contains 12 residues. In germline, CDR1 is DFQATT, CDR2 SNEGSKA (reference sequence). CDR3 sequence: CTLGPSYNEQFF. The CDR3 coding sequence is TGCACGTTAGGCCCCTCCTACAATGAGCAGTTCTTC.

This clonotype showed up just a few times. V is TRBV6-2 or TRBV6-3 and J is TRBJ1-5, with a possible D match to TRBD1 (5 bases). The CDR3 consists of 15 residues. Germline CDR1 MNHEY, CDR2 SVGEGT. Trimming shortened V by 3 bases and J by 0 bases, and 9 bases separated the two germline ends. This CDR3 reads CASSYLGVSNQPQHF. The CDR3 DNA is TGTGCCAGCAGTTATTTGGGGGTTAGCAATCAGCCCCAGCATTTT.

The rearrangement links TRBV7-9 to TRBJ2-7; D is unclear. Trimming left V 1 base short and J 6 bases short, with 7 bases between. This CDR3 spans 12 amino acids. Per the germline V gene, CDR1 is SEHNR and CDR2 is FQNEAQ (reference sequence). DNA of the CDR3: TGTGCCAGCAGCTTAGGGTTCCGCGAGCAGTACTTC. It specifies CASSLGFREQYF.